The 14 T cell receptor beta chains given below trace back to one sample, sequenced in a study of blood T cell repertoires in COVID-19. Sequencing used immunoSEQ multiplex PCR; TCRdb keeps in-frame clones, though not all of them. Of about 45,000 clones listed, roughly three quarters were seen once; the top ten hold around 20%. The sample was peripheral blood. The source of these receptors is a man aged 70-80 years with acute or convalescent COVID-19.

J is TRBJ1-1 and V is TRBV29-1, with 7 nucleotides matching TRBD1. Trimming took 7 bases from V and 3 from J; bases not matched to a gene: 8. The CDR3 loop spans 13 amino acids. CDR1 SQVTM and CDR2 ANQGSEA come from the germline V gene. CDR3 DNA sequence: TGCAGCGCCTCAGGGGGGAGTTACACTGAAGCTTTCTTT. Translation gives CSASGGSYTEAFF.

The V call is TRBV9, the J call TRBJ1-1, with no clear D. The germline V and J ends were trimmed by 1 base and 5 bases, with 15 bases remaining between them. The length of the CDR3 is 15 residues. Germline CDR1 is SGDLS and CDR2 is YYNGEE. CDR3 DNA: TGTGCCAGCAGCGTAATAGGTGAGGGTATAACTGAAGCTTTCTTT. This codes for CASSVIGEGITEAFF.

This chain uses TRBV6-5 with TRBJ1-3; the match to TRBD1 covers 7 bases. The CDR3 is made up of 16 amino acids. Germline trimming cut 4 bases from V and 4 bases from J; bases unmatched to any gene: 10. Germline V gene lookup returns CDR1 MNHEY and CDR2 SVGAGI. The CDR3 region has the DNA TGTGCCAGCAGTTGGACAGGCCCCTGGACGGGAAACACCATATATTTT. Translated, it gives CASSWTGPWTGNTIYF.

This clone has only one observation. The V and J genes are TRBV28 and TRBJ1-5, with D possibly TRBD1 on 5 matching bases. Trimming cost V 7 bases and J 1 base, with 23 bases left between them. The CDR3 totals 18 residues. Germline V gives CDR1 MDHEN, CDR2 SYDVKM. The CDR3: CASTQRGWAFRSNQPQHF. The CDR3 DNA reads TGTGCCAGCACCCAGCGGGGGTGGGCATTCAGGAGCAATCAGCCCCAGCATTTT.

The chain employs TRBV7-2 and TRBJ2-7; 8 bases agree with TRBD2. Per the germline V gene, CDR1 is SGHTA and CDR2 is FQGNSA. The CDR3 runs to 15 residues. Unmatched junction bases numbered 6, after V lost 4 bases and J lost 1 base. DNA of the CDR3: TGTGCCAGCAGCTCCAGCGGGGGTGCTTCCTACGAGCAGTACTTC. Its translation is CASSSSGGASYEQYF.

The CDR3, as DNA: TGTGCCAGCGGACCCTGGACAGTTAACACTGAAGCTTTCTTT. The encoded protein is CASGPWTVNTEAFF. J is TRBJ1-1 and V is TRBV2; tentatively, D is TRBD1 (6 bases). Germline values: CDR1 SNHLY, CDR2 FYNNEI. This CDR3 contains 14 residues. Trimming cost V 8 bases and J 2 bases, with 15 bases left between them.

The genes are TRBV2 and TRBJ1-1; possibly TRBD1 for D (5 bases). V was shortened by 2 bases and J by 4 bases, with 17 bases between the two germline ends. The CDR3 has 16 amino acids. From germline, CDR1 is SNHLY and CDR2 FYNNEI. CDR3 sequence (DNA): TGTGCCAGCAGTGAATCATCAGGGAAGGTAGTCACTGAAGCTTTCTTT. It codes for CASSESSGKVVTEAFF.

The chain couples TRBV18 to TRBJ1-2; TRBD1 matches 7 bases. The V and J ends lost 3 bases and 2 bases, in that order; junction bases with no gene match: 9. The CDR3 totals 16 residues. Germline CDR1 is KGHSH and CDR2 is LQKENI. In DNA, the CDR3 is TGTGCCAGCTCACCCGCAGGGGGAACGCCGAACTATGGCTACACCTTC. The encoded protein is CASSPAGGTPNYGYTF.

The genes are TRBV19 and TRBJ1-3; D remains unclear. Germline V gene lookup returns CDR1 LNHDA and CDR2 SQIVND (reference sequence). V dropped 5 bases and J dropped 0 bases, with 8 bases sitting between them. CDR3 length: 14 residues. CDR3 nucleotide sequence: TGTGCCAGTAGTTTTACATTCTCTGGAAACACCATATATTTT. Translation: CASSFTFSGNTIYF. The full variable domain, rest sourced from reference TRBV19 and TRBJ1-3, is DGGITQSPKYLFRKEGQNVTLSCEQNLNHDAMYWYRQDPGQGLRLIYYSQIVNDFQKGDIAEGYSVSREKKESFPLTVTSAQKNPTAFYLCASSFTFSGNTIYFGEGSWLTVV.

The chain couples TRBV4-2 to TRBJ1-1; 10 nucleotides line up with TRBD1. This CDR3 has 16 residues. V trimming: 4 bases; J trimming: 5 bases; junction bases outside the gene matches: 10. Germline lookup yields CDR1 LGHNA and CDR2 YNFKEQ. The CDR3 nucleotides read TGTGCCAGCAGCCGCGGCGGGACAGGGGAAGGAACTGAAGCTTTCTTT. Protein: CASSRGGTGEGTEAFF.

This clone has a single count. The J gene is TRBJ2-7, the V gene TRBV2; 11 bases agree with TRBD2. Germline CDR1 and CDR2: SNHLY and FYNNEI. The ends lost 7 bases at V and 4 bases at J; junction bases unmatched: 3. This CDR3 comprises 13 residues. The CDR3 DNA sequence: TGTGCCAGCAAAACTAGCGGGGGTTACGAGCAGTACTTC. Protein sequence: CASKTSGGYEQYF.

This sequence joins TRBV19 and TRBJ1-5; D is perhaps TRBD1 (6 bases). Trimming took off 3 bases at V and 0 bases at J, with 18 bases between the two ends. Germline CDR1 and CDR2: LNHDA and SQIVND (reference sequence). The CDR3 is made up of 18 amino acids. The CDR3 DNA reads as TGTGCCAGTAGTATGGCAGGGGCTATTTCTAGTAGCAATCAGCCCCAGCATTTT. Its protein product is CASSMAGAISSSNQPQHF.

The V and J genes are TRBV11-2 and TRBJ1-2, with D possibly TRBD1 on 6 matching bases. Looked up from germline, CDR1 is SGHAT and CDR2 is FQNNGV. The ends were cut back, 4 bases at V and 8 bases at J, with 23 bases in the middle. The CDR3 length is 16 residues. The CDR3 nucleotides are TGTGCCAGCAGCTCCGTAGGGGGGGTGGGGTCTACCGGCTACACCTTC. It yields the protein CASSSVGGVGSTGYTF. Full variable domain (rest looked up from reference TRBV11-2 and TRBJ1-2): EAGVAQSPRYKIIEKRQSVAFWCNPISGHATLYWYQQILGQGPKLLIQFQNNGVVDDSQLPKDRFSAERLKGVDSTLKIQPAKLEDSAVYLCASSSVGGVGSTGYTFGSGTRLTVV.

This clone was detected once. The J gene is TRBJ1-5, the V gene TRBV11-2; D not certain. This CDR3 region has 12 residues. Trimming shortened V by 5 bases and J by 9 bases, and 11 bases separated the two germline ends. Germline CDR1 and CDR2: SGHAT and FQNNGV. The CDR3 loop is CASSPQDGPQHF. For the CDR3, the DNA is TGTGCCAGCAGCCCCCAGGATGGGCCCCAGCATTTT.